This T cell receptor (beta chain) was identified during a study of graft-versus-host responses after intestinal transplantation. Study-wide findings and caveats: The recipient marrow held GvH clones, and some of them showed up first in ileum or blood.

Comment on this clone: The antigen is unknown.

The CDR3 consists of 15 residues. Germline loops: CDR1 MNHEY, CDR2 SMNVEV (reference sequence). The V gene end was trimmed by 10 bases and the J gene end by 7 bases; junction bases not matched to a gene: 14. Some clones are missing from TCRdb's copy, which holds only in-frame ones; the method was immunoSEQ multiplex PCR. Of approximately 12,000 clones detected, nearly 95% appear once; the ten largest clones hold 20% to 25%. The chain combines TRBV27 with TRBJ2-1, with TRBD2 matching 9 bases. The sequencing here drew on PBMCs, taken around 110 days after intestinal transplant. The sequence came from a human patient who received an intestinal transplant, so some T cells may come from the graft donor. In DNA, the CDR3 is TGTGCCACCTCGATAACTAGCGGGTTCTTTAATGAGCAGTTCTTC. As protein: CATSITSGFFNEQFF.